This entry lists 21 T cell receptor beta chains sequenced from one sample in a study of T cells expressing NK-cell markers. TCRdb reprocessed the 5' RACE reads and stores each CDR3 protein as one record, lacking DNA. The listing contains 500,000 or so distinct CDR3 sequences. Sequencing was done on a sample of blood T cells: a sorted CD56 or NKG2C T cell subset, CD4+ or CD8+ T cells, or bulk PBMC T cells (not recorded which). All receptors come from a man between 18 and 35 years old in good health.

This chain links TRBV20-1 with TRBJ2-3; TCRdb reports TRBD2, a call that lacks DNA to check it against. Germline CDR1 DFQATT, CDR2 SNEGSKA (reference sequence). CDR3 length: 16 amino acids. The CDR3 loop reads CSARDGTSVGTDTQYF.

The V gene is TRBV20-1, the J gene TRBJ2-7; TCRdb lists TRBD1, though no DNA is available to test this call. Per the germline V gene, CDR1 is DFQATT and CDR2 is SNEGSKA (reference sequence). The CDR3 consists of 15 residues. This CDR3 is CSASLTGNREYEQYF.

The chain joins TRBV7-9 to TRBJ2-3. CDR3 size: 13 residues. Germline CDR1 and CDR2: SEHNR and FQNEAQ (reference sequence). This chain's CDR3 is CASRDDQTDTQYF.

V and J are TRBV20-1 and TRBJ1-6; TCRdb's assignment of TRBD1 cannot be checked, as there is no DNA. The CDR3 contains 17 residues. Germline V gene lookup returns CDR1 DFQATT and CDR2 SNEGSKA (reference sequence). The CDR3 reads CSARAGTAISYNSPLHF.

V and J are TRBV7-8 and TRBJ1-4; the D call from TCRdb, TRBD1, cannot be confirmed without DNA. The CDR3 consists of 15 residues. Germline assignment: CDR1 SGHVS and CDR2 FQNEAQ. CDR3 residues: CASSAWDRPNEKLFF. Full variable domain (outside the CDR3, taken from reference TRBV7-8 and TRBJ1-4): GAGVSQSPRYKVAKRGQDVALRCDPISGHVSLFWYQQALGQGPEFLTYFQNEAQLDKSGLPSDRFFAERPEGSVSTLKIQRTQQEDSAVYLCASSAWDRPNEKLFFGSGTQLSVL.

CDR3 loop: CASKTVGGVREQYF. The rearrangement links TRBV28 to TRBJ2-7; without DNA, the TCRdb call of TRBD1 cannot be checked. There are 14 residues in the CDR3. Germline lookup yields CDR1 MDHEN and CDR2 SYDVKM. The full variable domain, rest sourced from reference TRBV28 and TRBJ2-7, is DVKVTQSSRYLVKRTGEKVFLECVQDMDHENMFWYRQDPGLGLRLIYFSYDVKMKEKGDIPEGYSVSREKKERFSLILESASTNQTSMYLCASKTVGGVREQYFGPGTRLTVT.

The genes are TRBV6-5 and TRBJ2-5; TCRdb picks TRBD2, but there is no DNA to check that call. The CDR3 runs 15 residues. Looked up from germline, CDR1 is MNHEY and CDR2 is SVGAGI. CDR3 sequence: CASSYSVGGSETQYF.

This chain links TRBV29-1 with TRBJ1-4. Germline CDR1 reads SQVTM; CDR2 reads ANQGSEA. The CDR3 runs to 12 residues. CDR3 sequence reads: CSVVAAGEKLFF.

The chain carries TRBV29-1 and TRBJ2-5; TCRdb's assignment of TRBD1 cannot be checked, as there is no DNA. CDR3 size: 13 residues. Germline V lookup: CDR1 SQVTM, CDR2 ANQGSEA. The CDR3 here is CSVAGGESWTQYF.

CDR3 in amino acids: CASSLYIAGGPYNEQFF. This chain connects TRBV5-5 to TRBJ2-1. CDR3 length: 17 amino acids. CDR1 SGHKS and CDR2 YYEKEE come from the germline V gene (reference sequence).

The CDR3 reads CSALQHSGLREEQYF. The rearrangement links TRBV20-1 to TRBJ2-7; the TCRdb call, TRBD2, lacks DNA for checking. Germline V gene sequence: CDR1 DFQATT, CDR2 SNEGSKA (reference sequence). The CDR3 has 15 residues.

CDR3: CSVDGISPDEQYF. The rearrangement uses TRBV29-1 and TRBJ2-7. Looked up from germline, CDR1 is SQVTM and CDR2 is ANQGSEA. The CDR3 totals 13 residues.

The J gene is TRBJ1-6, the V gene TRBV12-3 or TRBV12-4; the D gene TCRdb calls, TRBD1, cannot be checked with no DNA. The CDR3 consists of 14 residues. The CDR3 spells CASSLTGTNSPLHF.

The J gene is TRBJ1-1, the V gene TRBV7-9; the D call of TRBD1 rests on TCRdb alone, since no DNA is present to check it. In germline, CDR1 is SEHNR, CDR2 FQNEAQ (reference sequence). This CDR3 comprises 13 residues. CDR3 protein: CASSAPMVAEAFF.

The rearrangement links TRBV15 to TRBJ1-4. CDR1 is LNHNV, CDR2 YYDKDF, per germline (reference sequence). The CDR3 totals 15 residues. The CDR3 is CATSREGGGGEKLFF.

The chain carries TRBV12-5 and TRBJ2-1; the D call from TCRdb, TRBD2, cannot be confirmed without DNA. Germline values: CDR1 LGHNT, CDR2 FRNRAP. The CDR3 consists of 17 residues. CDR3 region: CASGLASLAGDIHEQFF. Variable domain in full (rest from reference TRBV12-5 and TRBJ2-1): DARVTQTPRHKVTEMGQEVTMRCQPILGHNTVFWYRQTMMQGLELLAYFRNRAPLDDSGMPKDRFSAEMPDATLATLKIQPSEPRDSAVYFCASGLASLAGDIHEQFFGPGTRLTVL.

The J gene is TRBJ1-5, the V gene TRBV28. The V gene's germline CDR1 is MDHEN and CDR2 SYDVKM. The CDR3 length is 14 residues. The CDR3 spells CASSLLEGNQPQHF.

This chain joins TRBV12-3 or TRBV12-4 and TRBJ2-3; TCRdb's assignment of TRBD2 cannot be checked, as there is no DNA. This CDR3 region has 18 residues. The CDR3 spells CASSFPGGPIRDTDTQYF.

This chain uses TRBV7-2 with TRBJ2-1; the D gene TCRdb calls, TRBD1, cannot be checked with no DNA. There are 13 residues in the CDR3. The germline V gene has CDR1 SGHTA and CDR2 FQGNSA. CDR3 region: CASKPGRNNEQFF.

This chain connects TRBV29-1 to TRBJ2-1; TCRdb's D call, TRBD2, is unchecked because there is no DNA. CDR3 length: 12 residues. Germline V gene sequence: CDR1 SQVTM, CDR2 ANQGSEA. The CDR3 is CGGGEANNEQFF.

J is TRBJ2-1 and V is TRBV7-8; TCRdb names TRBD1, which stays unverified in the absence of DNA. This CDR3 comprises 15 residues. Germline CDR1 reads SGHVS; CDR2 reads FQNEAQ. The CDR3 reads CASSLSGASYNEQFF.